The 28 T cell receptor beta chains below were found in one sample sequenced in a study of cytomegalovirus exposure and HLA in healthy donors. 13 Jbeta primers and 60 Vbeta primers were used for the PCR. Sequenced by immunoSEQ multiplex PCR; TCRdb stores in-frame clones only, minus some. In the table there are over 110,000 clones, over 75% of which are singletons. The sample taken for sequencing was PBMCs. The receptors come from a male donor in good health and CMV-seronegative.

The V and J genes are TRBV25-1 and TRBJ2-7; D is perhaps TRBD2 (5 bases). V lost 5 bases and J 5 bases, leaving 10 bases between the germline ends. Germline V lookup: CDR1 MGHDK, CDR2 SYGVNS. The CDR3 runs 12 residues. The CDR3 nucleotides read TGTGCCAGCAGTCGGGGTCTAGACGAGCAGTACTTC. Its protein is CASSRGLDEQYF.

The V and J genes are TRBV9 and TRBJ2-7; 7 positions agree with TRBD2. Trimming cost V 1 base and J 5 bases; bases outside gene matches: 6. The CDR3 consists of 14 residues. In germline, CDR1 is SGDLS, CDR2 YYNGEE. Here the CDR3 DNA reads TGTGCCAGCAGCGTACGCGGGAGTAGCGACGAGCAGTACTTC. It translates to CASSVRGSSDEQYF.

V is TRBV6-6 and J is TRBJ1-2; no firm D call. The CDR3 covers 12 residues. Germline CDR1 MNHNY, CDR2 SVGAGI (reference sequence). V lost 7 bases, J lost 4 bases, and 10 bases lay in between. CDR3 nucleotide sequence: TGTGCCAGCATTGGGCCATCCTATGGCTACACCTTC. Translation: CASIGPSYGYTF.

The chain links TRBV5-6 to TRBJ2-1; 11 nucleotides line up with TRBD2. This CDR3 contains 15 residues. V lost 2 bases to trimming and J lost 12 bases; unmatched junction nucleotides: 10. Germline CDR1 SGHDT, CDR2 YYEEEE. CDR3 sequence (DNA): TGTGCCAGCAGCTTTTTAACTAGCGGGAGCCTCAGGCAGTTCTTC. Translated: CASSFLTSGSLRQFF.

J is TRBJ1-4 and V is TRBV4-3; D perhaps matches TRBD1 (6 bases). The CDR3 loop spans 15 amino acids. In germline, CDR1 is LGHNA, CDR2 YSLEER. V lost 1 base to trimming and J lost 6 bases, with 12 bases between them. CDR3: CASSQGTGGHEKLFF. The CDR3 bases are TGCGCCAGCAGCCAAGGGACGGGGGGGCATGAAAAACTGTTTTTT.

This clone occurred once. V is TRBV9 and J is TRBJ2-1; the D gene is possibly TRBD2 (6 bases). Germline V gene lookup returns CDR1 SGDLS and CDR2 YYNGEE. This CDR3 comprises 15 residues. Trimming left V 0 bases short and J 3 bases short, with 10 bases between. The CDR3 here is CASSVGRERYNEQFF. The CDR3 DNA follows: TGTGCCAGCAGCGTAGGCCGGGAGCGCTACAATGAGCAGTTCTTC.

Turning to this clone: Other DNA sequences from this sample encode an identical CDR3 as well. The chain employs TRBV28 and TRBJ1-2; 7 bases align to TRBD1. Germline V gene lookup returns CDR1 MDHEN and CDR2 SYDVKM. V was clipped by 5 bases and J by 3 bases; unmatched bases: 3. CDR3 size: 13 residues. The CDR3 DNA follows: TGTGCCAGCAGTCCCGGGACAGACTATGGCTACACCTTC. Amino acid sequence: CASSPGTDYGYTF.

The gene calls are TRBV2 and TRBJ2-1; 14 bases fit TRBD2. The CDR3 sequence is 15 residues long. Per the germline V gene, CDR1 is SNHLY and CDR2 is FYNNEI. J gave up 9 bases and V 6 bases, and 7 bases lay outside the gene matches. The CDR3 nucleotides read TGTGCCAGCAGGGGGGGACTAGCGGGAGTAGTTGAGCAGTTCTTC. Its translation is CASRGGLAGVVEQFF. The full variable domain, in which reference TRBV2 and TRBJ2-1 provide the parts outside the CDR3, is EPEVTQTPSHQVTQMGQEVILRCVPISNHLYFYWYRQILGQKVEFLVSFYNNEISEKSEIFDDQFSVERPDGSNFTLKIRSTKLEDSAMYFCASRGGLAGVVEQFFGPGTRLTVL.

This clone was detected only a few times. In DNA, the CDR3 is TGTGCCAGCAGCAGGGACAACTACAATGAGCAGTTCTTC. It encodes CASSRDNYNEQFF. The J gene is TRBJ2-1, the V gene TRBV11-2, with D possibly being TRBD1 (6 bases). CDR3 size: 13 residues. Germline-derived CDR1 and CDR2 are SGHAT and FQNNGV. The V end lost 5 bases, the J end lost 3 bases, and 8 bases lay between the germline ends.

The chain recombines TRBV28 with TRBJ2-7; D unresolved. Per the germline V gene, CDR1 is MDHEN and CDR2 is SYDVKM. Trimming cost V 8 bases and J 2 bases, with 4 bases left between them. The CDR3 has 10 amino acids. The CDR3 reads CASGPYEQYF. CDR3 nucleotide sequence: TGTGCCAGCGGCCCCTACGAGCAGTACTTC.

The V gene is TRBV19, the J gene TRBJ2-5; the match to TRBD1 covers 10 bases. Germline V gene data show CDR1 as LNHDA and CDR2 as SQIVND (reference sequence). CDR3 length equals 14 residues. V lost 5 bases to trimming and J lost 7 bases; unmatched junction nucleotides: 7. CDR3 region: CASSSPDRGWTQYF. The CDR3 DNA reads as TGTGCCAGTAGTTCCCCGGACAGGGGGTGGACCCAGTACTTC. Combining the CDR3 with reference TRBV19 and TRBJ2-5 gives the whole variable domain DGGITQSPKYLFRKEGQNVTLSCEQNLNHDAMYWYRQDPGQGLRLIYYSQIVNDFQKGDIAEGYSVSREKKESFPLTVTSAQKNPTAFYLCASSSPDRGWTQYFGPGTRLLVL.

CDR3 region: CASSLLLAGGPVAYEQYF. DNA of the CDR3: TGCGCCAGCAGCTTGCTGCTAGCGGGAGGGCCCGTCGCCTACGAGCAGTACTTC. V is TRBV5-1 and J is TRBJ2-7, with 12 positions matching TRBD2. V lost 1 base, J lost 2 bases, and 10 bases stayed unmatched. This CDR3 contains 18 residues. Germline CDR1 is SGHRS and CDR2 is YFSETQ.

The chain employs TRBV7-9 and TRBJ1-5; possible D gene TRBD1, 5 bases. The CDR3 spans 12 residues. V lost 8 bases and J lost 4, with 9 bases in between. CDR1 is SEHNR, CDR2 FQNEAQ, per germline (reference sequence). Here the CDR3 reads CASGAGNQPQHF. In DNA, the CDR3 is TGTGCCAGCGGCGCAGGGAATCAGCCCCAGCATTTT.

The chain joins TRBV7-3 to TRBJ2-3, with TRBD2 identical over 11 bases. Germline V gene sequence: CDR1 SGHTA, CDR2 FQGTGA. The V gene end was trimmed by 1 base and the J gene end by 4 bases; junction bases not matched to a gene: 4. This CDR3 region has 16 residues. This CDR3 is CASSLNSGRGADTQYF. The CDR3 region has the DNA TGTGCCAGCAGCTTAAATAGCGGGAGGGGTGCAGATACGCAGTATTTT.

J is TRBJ2-3 and V is TRBV6-5; perhaps TRBD2 as D (6 bases). V lost 6 bases to trimming and J lost 0 bases, with 13 bases between them. Germline assignment: CDR1 MNHEY and CDR2 SVGAGI. The CDR3 sequence is 15 residues long. CDR3 protein: CASRPRLVSTDTQYF. CDR3 sequence (DNA): TGTGCCAGCAGGCCGCGACTAGTTAGCACAGATACGCAGTATTTT.

This clone was observed a few times. The chain couples TRBV5-1 to TRBJ2-3; D unresolved. V dropped 4 bases and J dropped 4 bases, with 19 bases sitting between them. Per germline, CDR1 SGHRS and CDR2 YFSETQ. The CDR3 length is 16 residues. CDR3 protein: CASSLLGAKGPDTQYF. DNA of the CDR3: TGCGCCAGCAGCCTGCTGGGCGCCAAAGGTCCAGATACGCAGTATTTT.

In its sample, this clone was seen once. The chain recombines TRBV5-1 with TRBJ2-5; the match to TRBD2 covers 9 bases. Per germline, CDR1 SGHRS and CDR2 YFSETQ. V was clipped by 0 bases and J by 5 bases; unmatched bases: 11. The CDR3 spans 17 residues. The CDR3 reads CASSLEGGRAYGETQYF. CDR3 nucleotides: TGCGCCAGCAGCTTGGAAGGCGGGAGGGCTTATGGGGAGACCCAGTACTTC.

The J gene is TRBJ1-1, the V gene TRBV25-1; 9 bases align to TRBD1. The junction had 5 bases not matched to a gene; V was cut back by 5 bases and J by 7 bases. The germline gives CDR1 MGHDK, CDR2 SYGVNS. This CDR3 has 13 amino acids. The CDR3 is CASSTGQGREAFF. For the CDR3, the DNA is TGTGCCAGCAGTACCGGACAGGGGCGTGAAGCTTTCTTT. The complete variable domain, with remaining parts taken from reference TRBV25-1 and TRBJ1-1, reads EADIYQTPRYLVIGTGKKITLECSQTMGHDKMYWYQQDPGMELHLIHYSYGVNSTEKGDLSSESTVSRIRTEHFPLTLESARPSHTSQYLCASSTGQGREAFFGQGTRLTVV.

The chain has TRBV6-5 and TRBJ2-4, with 10 positions matching TRBD2. Germline V gene sequence: CDR1 MNHEY, CDR2 SVGAGI. CDR3 length equals 15 residues. The J segment lost 4 bases and the V segment lost 5 bases, leaving 5 bases of the junction unmatched. CDR3 coding DNA: TGTGCCAGCAGTAGAGCGGGAGGGAAAAAAAACATTCAGTACTTC. It yields the protein CASSRAGGKKNIQYF.

This clone appeared a few times. The CDR3 nucleotides read TGTGCAAGTCGCTGGAGACGGGACAGACACACCGGGGAGCTGTTTTTT. It translates to CASRWRRDRHTGELFF. This chain connects TRBV12-2 to TRBJ2-2; TRBD1, the table's D call, was not compared with the DNA. TRBV12-2 is termed a pseudogene. The CDR3 loop spans 16 amino acids.

CDR3 in DNA: TGTGCCAGCAGCCCCCGGACAGGGGGCCTGGTAAATACGCAGTATTTT. It codes for CASSPRTGGLVNTQYF. The chain has TRBV11-3 and TRBJ2-3; TRBD1 matches at 11 bases. Germline V gene sequence: CDR1 SGHNT, CDR2 YENEEA. The CDR3 is 16 residues long. The V gene end was trimmed by 5 bases and the J gene end by 7 bases; junction bases not matched to a gene: 11.

The chain has TRBV10-3 and TRBJ1-5; D not certain. The V end lost 0 bases, the J end lost 0 bases, and 12 bases lay between the germline ends. The CDR3 extends over 17 amino acids. The germline gives CDR1 ENHRY, CDR2 SYGVKD. The CDR3 region is CAISESQRLYSNQPQHF. As DNA, the CDR3 is TGTGCCATCAGTGAGTCGCAGCGACTCTATAGCAATCAGCCCCAGCATTTT.

The chain employs TRBV7-6 and TRBJ1-2, with 8 bases fitting TRBD1. Trimming at V came to 3 bases and at J to 4 bases, leaving 4 bases not matched to a gene. The CDR3 spans 14 residues. Germline CDR1 is SGHVS and CDR2 is FNYEAQ. The CDR3 nucleotides are TGTGCCAGCAGCTTCGACAGGGGTGCCTATGGCTACACCTTC. Its translation: CASSFDRGAYGYTF.

The V gene is TRBV21-1, the J gene TRBJ2-7; the tabulated D call, TRBD1, remains unverified against the DNA. TRBV21-1 is classified as a pseudogene. This CDR3 is 16 amino acids long. The DNA for the CDR3 is TGTGCCAGCAGCAAAGGGTTCTACAGGGTCCCCCACGAGCAGTACTTC. Its protein is CASSKGFYRVPHEQYF.

The chain has TRBV18 and TRBJ2-1; tentative D call: TRBD1 (5 bases). The length of the CDR3 is 12 residues. Germline CDR1 is KGHSH and CDR2 is LQKENI. The V and J ends lost 6 bases and 13 bases respectively, with 16 bases between them. The CDR3 region has the DNA TGTGCCAGCTCCCTTCTTCCGCGGACACAGTTCTTC. This sequence encodes CASSLLPRTQFF.

This clone has only a few counts. V gene TRBV6-6 combines with J gene TRBJ1-1; D unresolved. This CDR3 spans 13 amino acids. Germline CDR1 is MNHNY and CDR2 is SVGAGI (reference sequence). V shed 5 bases and J shed 1 base, with 8 bases lying between them. CDR3 coding DNA: TGTGCCAGCAGTGACCGAGGGAACACTGAAGCTTTCTTT. Residues: CASSDRGNTEAFF.

The table lists this clone with a few counts. This chain connects TRBV5-6 to TRBJ1-1; D not resolved. With 0 bases removed from V and 0 bases from J, the gap between germline ends came to 6 bases. Germline CDR1 is SGHDT and CDR2 is YYEEEE. The CDR3 is 14 amino acids. DNA for the CDR3: TGTGCCAGCAGCTTGGACGGTTTGAACACTGAAGCTTTCTTT. Translated, it gives CASSLDGLNTEAFF.

V and J are TRBV2 and TRBJ1-5, with TRBD1 as a possible D gene (6 bases). Trimming took 3 bases from V and 2 from J, leaving 14 bases between them. The germline CDR1 and CDR2 sequences are SNHLY and FYNNEI. CDR3 length: 16 amino acids. The CDR3 protein is CASSDLKAGGNQPQHF. DNA of the CDR3: TGTGCCAGCAGTGACCTTAAGGCAGGGGGCAATCAGCCCCAGCATTTT.